This paragraph covers one T cell receptor beta chain sequence. Antigen: not known. This entry is derived from a study of T-cell memory formation after mild COVID-19. Background on the study: TCR clusters were mostly confined to one donor each.

Study-wide results and caveats: Later expanders leaned CD4+, whereas clones that contracted between day 15 and 85 were balanced CD4/CD8. Detection of some responders pre-infection suggested pre-existing cross-reactive memory T cells participated.

Trimming removed 6 bases from V and 6 bases from J, with 13 bases in between. The CDR3 loop spans 13 amino acids. UMIs and sample barcodes were carried by the TCR alpha and TCR beta cDNA libraries that 5'RACE produced using constant-segment primers. One entry per CDR3 protein, called by TCRdb with MiXCR from the 5' RACE reads. The sample carries roughly 200,000 distinct CDR3 sequences, around 17% recorded once. The V and J genes are TRBV12-3 or TRBV12-4 and TRBJ2-3, with TRBD2 as a possible D gene (5 bases). Sequencing was done on a sample of PBMCs or a T cell subset sorted from them (not recorded which). The clonotype was recovered from an adult woman who had mild COVID-19 (a few samples of this study predate the infection). Cell type and time point are not known. The DNA of the CDR3 is TGTGCCAGCAGACGAGGCGGCGGGGATACGCAGTATTTT. Translating it yields CASRRGGGDTQYF.